The 15 T cell receptor beta chains below all came from one sample that was sequenced in a study of OX40 agonist ivuxolimab in advanced cancers. TCRdb's table, derived via immunoSEQ multiplex PCR, lists solely in-frame clones and lacks some. This table holds 42,000 or so clones, approximately 80% found once. This specimen was CD4+ or CD8+ T cells sorted from blood, taken in a trial of the OX40 agonist ivuxolimab. These receptors originate from an adult with an advanced solid tumor such as melanoma, head and neck, liver or kidney cancer.

The J gene is TRBJ2-6, the V gene TRBV4-1; D may be TRBD1 or TRBD2 (6 bases each). The CDR3 extends over 19 amino acids. From germline, CDR1 is MGHRA and CDR2 YSYEKL. V dropped 2 bases and J dropped 2 bases, with 19 bases sitting between them. This CDR3 is CASSQSVIGGEAGANVLTF. For the CDR3, the DNA is TGCGCCAGCAGCCAATCGGTGATCGGGGGCGAGGCTGGGGCCAACGTCCTGACTTTC.

This chain joins TRBV7-3 and TRBJ2-5; D uncertain. Germline CDR1 is SGHTA and CDR2 is FQGTGA. The V end lost 5 bases, the J end lost 5 bases, and 12 bases lay between the germline ends. The CDR3 length is 13 residues. The CDR3 bases are TGTGCCAGCAGCCTCTCTAGGGATGAGACCCAGTACTTC. Protein: CASSLSRDETQYF.

V gene TRBV5-1 combines with J gene TRBJ2-1, with D perhaps TRBD2 (5 bases). Germline V gene lookup returns CDR1 SGHRS and CDR2 YFSETQ. This CDR3 is 15 amino acids long. The V gene lost 4 bases and the J gene lost 2 bases, with 13 bases spanning the gap. This CDR3 reads CASSPGSGAYNEQFF. The CDR3 nucleotides read TGCGCCAGCAGCCCGGGGAGCGGCGCCTACAATGAGCAGTTCTTC.

This clone was detected a few times. The gene calls are TRBV7-2 and TRBJ2-6, with 7 bases that match TRBD1. V trimming: 5 bases; J trimming: 1 base; junction bases outside the gene matches: 11. Germline CDR1 and CDR2: SGHTA and FQGNSA. This CDR3 is built from 18 residues. The CDR3 reads CASSHSGTVISGANVLTF. In DNA, the CDR3 is TGTGCCAGCAGCCATTCCGGGACAGTTATATCTGGGGCCAACGTCCTGACTTTC. The variable domain in full, with the rest retrieved from reference TRBV7-2 and TRBJ2-6, is GAGVSQSPSNKVTEKGKDVELRCDPISGHTALYWYRQSLGQGLEFLIYFQGNSAPDKSGLPSDRFSAERTGGSVSTLTIQRTQQEDSAVYLCASSHSGTVISGANVLTFGAGSRLTVL.

The chain couples TRBV16 to TRBJ1-5; possibly TRBD1 for D (6 bases). Trimming shortened V by 2 bases and J by 4 bases, and 12 bases separated the two germline ends. Germline V CDR1 and CDR2: KGHSY, FQNENV. The CDR3 consists of 15 residues. CDR3 sequence: CASSQPDSRNQPQHF. The CDR3 nucleotides are TGTGCCAGCAGCCAACCGGACAGCCGAAATCAGCCCCAGCATTTT. Supplemented by reference TRBV16 and TRBJ1-5, the full variable domain reads GEEVAQTPKHLVRGEGQKAKLYCAPIKGHSYVFWYQQVLKNEFKFLISFQNENVFDETGMPKERFSAKCLPNSPCSLEIQATKLEDSAVYFCASSQPDSRNQPQHFGDGTRLSIL.

V is TRBV5-1 and J is TRBJ2-1, with a tentative D call TRBD1 (5 bases). V lost 0 bases and J lost 4, with 14 bases in between. Germline V CDR1 and CDR2: SGHRS, YFSETQ. This CDR3 spans 16 amino acids. Written as DNA, the CDR3 is TGCGCCAGCAGCTTGGTAGGGGCTTCATCATACAATGAGCAGTTCTTC. This gives the protein CASSLVGASSYNEQFF.

This clone was detected a few times. This chain uses TRBV18 with TRBJ2-1; no clear D gene. CDR3 size: 14 residues. Deletions cut 2 bases from V and 0 bases from J, with 5 bases between. Germline V gives CDR1 KGHSH, CDR2 LQKENI. Written as DNA, the CDR3 is TGTGCCAGCTCACCAGCCCTCTCCTACAATGAGCAGTTCTTC. It yields the protein CASSPALSYNEQFF.

This chain links TRBV4-2 with TRBJ2-3; perhaps TRBD2 as D (5 bases). Germline assignment: CDR1 LGHNA and CDR2 YNFKEQ. CDR3 size: 16 residues. Trimming pared 2 bases from V and 5 bases from J, leaving 17 bases between. The CDR3 sequence is CASSQPSGLGRDTQYF. CDR3 nucleotide sequence: TGTGCCAGCAGCCAACCGAGCGGCCTCGGTAGAGATACGCAGTATTTT.

The J gene is TRBJ2-3, the V gene TRBV4-2; 8 nucleotides align to TRBD2. The CDR3 runs to 17 residues. Germline V gene sequence: CDR1 LGHNA, CDR2 YNFKEQ. With V trimmed by 2 bases and J by 0 bases, 7 bases remained unmatched. The CDR3 DNA sequence: TGTGCCAGCAGCCAAATGGTTAGCGGGATCAGCACAGATACGCAGTATTTT. Protein sequence: CASSQMVSGISTDTQYF.

The chain uses TRBV6-5 and TRBJ2-2; 8 bases match TRBD2. Germline CDR1 is MNHEY and CDR2 is SVGAGI. Trimming at V came to 2 bases and at J to 4 bases, leaving 3 bases not matched to a gene. CDR3 length equals 15 residues. CDR3 sequence reads: CASSYVLAGTGELFF. CDR3 DNA: TGTGCCAGCAGTTACGTTCTAGCGGGCACCGGGGAGCTGTTTTTT.

The rearrangement joins TRBV15 to TRBJ2-7; the D gene is possibly TRBD2 (6 bases). Germline CDR1 reads LNHNV; CDR2 reads YYDKDF (reference sequence). This CDR3 spans 14 amino acids. V lost 3 bases and J lost 5, with 14 bases in between. The CDR3 here is CATSRSGTADEQYF. The CDR3 region has the DNA TGTGCCACCAGCAGGTCCGGGACTGCGGACGAGCAGTACTTC.

The rearrangement links TRBV20-1 to TRBJ1-2; D call uncertain. CDR1 and CDR2 from the germline V gene are DFQATT and SNEGSKA (reference sequence). The CDR3 sequence is 11 residues long. V was trimmed by 4 bases and J by 5 bases, leaving 8 bases between them. CDR3 sequence (DNA): TGCAGTGCTAAGGAGATATATGGCTACACCTTC. Translating gives CSAKEIYGYTF.

The chain has TRBV11-3 and TRBJ2-7, with 8 positions matching TRBD2. The V gene's germline CDR1 is SGHNT and CDR2 YENEEA. The CDR3 spans 16 residues. V lost 5 bases and J lost 2; bases outside the gene matches: 11. In DNA form, the CDR3 reads TGTGCCAGCAGCCTCCTGGGCGGGAGGTCACCCTACGAGCAGTACTTC. It specifies CASSLLGGRSPYEQYF. The full variable domain, with the rest looked up from reference TRBV11-3 and TRBJ2-7, is EAGVVQSPRYKIIEKKQPVAFWCNPISGHNTLYWYLQNLGQGPELLIRYENEEAVDDSQLPKDRFSAERLKGVDSTLKIQPAELGDSAVYLCASSLLGGRSPYEQYFGPGTRLTVT.

The chain joins TRBV7-8 to TRBJ1-2; no reliable D call. Between the trimmed V and J ends, which lost 2 bases and 8 bases, there was a span of 18 bases. CDR1 is SGHVS, CDR2 FQNEAQ, per germline. CDR3 length: 15 amino acids. This chain's CDR3 is CASSLWAVGVGGYTF. CDR3 coding DNA: TGTGCCAGCAGCTTATGGGCAGTTGGTGTGGGGGGCTACACCTTC.

The chain couples TRBV5-1 to TRBJ1-2; D uncertain. The CDR3 sequence is 12 residues long. V shed 2 bases and J shed 6 bases, with 8 bases lying between them. The germline V gene has CDR1 SGHRS and CDR2 YFSETQ. DNA for the CDR3: TGCGCCAGCAGCTTAGACGTAGATGGCTACACCTTC. Protein: CASSLDVDGYTF.